This entry concerns a single T cell receptor beta chain. This record comes from a study of blood T cell repertoires in COVID-19. In the study overall: Acute and convalescent COVID-19 samples came from the United States, Italy and Spain. From T cells, B-cell-depleted T cells, or PBMCs came the material, which was cDNA or gDNA.

Authors' analysis steps: From reference gene primer amplification, estimates of nucleated cell counts were derived. Sequencing was performed with immunoSEQ multiplex PCR; in TCRdb, only in-frame clones are kept and a portion is missing. V, J and clone size reflect that table, while D and trimming were determined from the DNA. The sample shows fewer than 400,000 clones, 85% to 90% of them seen only once. Per the germline V gene, CDR1 is SGHAT and CDR2 is FQNNGV. The CDR3 sequence is 15 residues long. V was pared by 0 bases and J by 3 bases, with 9 bases between. Specimen: peripheral blood. The origin of this receptor is a human donor in a cohort sampled during active COVID-19. The V call is TRBV11-2, the J call TRBJ2-1; D perhaps matches TRBD2 (5 bases). The CDR3 nucleotides read TGTGCCAGCAGCTTAGATCAAGGGAGCTACAATGAGCAGTTCTTC. Translating gives CASSLDQGSYNEQFF. Together with reference TRBV11-2 and TRBJ2-1, the CDR3 gives the full variable domain: EAGVAQSPRYKIIEKRQSVAFWCNPISGHATLYWYQQILGQGPKLLIQFQNNGVVDDSQLPKDRFSAERLKGVDSTLKIQPAKLEDSAVYLCASSLDQGSYNEQFFGPGTRLTVL.